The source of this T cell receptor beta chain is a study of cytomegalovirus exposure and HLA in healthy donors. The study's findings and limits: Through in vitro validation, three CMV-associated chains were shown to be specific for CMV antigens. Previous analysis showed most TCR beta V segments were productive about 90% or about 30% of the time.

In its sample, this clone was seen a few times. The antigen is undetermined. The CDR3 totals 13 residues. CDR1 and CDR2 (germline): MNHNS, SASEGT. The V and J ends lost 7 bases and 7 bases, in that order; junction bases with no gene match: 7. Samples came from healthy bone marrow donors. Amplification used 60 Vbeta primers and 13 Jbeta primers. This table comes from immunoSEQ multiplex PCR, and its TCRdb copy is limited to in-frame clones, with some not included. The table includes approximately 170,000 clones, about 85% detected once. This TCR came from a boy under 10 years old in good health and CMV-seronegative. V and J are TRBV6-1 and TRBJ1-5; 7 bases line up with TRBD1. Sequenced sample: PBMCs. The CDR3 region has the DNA TGTGCCAGCAATGACAGGGTGGAGCAGCCCCAGCATTTT. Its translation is CASNDRVEQPQHF.